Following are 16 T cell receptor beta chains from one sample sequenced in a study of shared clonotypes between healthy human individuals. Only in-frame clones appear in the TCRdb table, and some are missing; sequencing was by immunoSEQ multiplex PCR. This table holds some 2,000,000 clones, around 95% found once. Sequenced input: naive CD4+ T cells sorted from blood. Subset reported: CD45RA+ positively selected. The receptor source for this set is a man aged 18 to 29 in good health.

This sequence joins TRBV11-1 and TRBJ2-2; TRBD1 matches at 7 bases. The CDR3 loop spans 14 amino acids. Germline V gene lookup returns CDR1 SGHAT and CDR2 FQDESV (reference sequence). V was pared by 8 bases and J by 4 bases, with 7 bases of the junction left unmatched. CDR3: CASAATGTTGELFF. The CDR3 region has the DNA TGTGCCAGCGCCGCGACAGGGACCACCGGGGAGCTGTTTTTT. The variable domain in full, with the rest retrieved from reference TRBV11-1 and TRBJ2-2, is EAEVAQSPRYKITEKSQAVAFWCDPISGHATLYWYRQILGQGPELLVQFQDESVVDDSQLPKDRFSAERLKGVDSTLKIQPAELGDSAMYLCASAATGTTGELFFGEGSRLTVL.

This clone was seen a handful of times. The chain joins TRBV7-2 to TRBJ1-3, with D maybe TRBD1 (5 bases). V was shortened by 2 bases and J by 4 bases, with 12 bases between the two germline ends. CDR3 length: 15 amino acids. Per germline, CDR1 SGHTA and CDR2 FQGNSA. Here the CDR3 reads CASSLTGTEGNTIYF. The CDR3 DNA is TGTGCCAGCAGCTTAACAGGCACGGAAGGAAACACCATATATTTT. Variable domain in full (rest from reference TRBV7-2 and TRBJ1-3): GAGVSQSPSNKVTEKGKDVELRCDPISGHTALYWYRQSLGQGLEFLIYFQGNSAPDKSGLPSDRFSAERTGGSVSTLTIQRTQQEDSAVYLCASSLTGTEGNTIYFGEGSWLTVV.

CDR3 sequence (DNA): TGTGCCAGCTCCCAGGGGGAGGCTGAGCAGTACTTC. Translation gives CASSQGEAEQYF. The chain joins TRBV18 to TRBJ2-7, with a weak D call TRBD1 (7 bases). Germline V gene sequence: CDR1 KGHSH, CDR2 LQKENI. CDR3 length: 12 residues. The V gene lost 6 bases and the J gene lost 7 bases, with 13 bases spanning the gap. Filled out from reference TRBV18 and TRBJ2-7, the complete variable domain reads NAGVMQNPRHLVRRRGQEARLRCSPMKGHSHVYWYRQLPEEGLKFMVYLQKENIIDESGMPKERFSAEFPKEGPSILRIQQVVRGDSAAYFCASSQGEAEQYFGPGTRLTVT.

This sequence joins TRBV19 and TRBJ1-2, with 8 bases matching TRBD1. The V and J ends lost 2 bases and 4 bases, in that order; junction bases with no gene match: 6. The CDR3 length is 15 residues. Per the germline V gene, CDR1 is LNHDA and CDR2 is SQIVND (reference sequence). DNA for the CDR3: TGTGCCAGTAGTATAAGTTGGGACAGGAGCTATGGCTACACCTTC. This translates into CASSISWDRSYGYTF.

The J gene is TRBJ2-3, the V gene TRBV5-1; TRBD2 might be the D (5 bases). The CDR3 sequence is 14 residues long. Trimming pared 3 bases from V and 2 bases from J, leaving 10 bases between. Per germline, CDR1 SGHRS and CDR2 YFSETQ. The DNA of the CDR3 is TGCGCCAGCAGCTCTGAGGGTCTCACAGATACGCAGTATTTT. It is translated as CASSSEGLTDTQYF. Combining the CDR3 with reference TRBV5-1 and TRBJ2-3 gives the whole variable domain KAGVTQTPRYLIKTRGQQVTLSCSPISGHRSVSWYQQTPGQGLQFLFEYFSETQRNKGNFPGRFSGRQFSNSRSEMNVSTLELGDSALYLCASSSEGLTDTQYFGPGTRLTVL.

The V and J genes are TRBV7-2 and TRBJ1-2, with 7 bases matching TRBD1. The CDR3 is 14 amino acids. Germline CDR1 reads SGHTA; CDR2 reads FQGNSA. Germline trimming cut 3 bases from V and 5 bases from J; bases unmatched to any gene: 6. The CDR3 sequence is CASSLGQSQYGYTF. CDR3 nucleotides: TGTGCCAGCAGCTTGGGACAGAGCCAATATGGCTACACCTTC.

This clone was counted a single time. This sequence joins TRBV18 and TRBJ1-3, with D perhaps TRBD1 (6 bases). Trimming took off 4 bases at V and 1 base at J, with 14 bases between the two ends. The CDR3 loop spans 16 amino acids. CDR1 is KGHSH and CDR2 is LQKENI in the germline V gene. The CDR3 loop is CASSLGQPLSGNTIYF. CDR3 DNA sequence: TGTGCCAGCTCACTCGGACAGCCGTTGTCTGGAAACACCATATATTTT.

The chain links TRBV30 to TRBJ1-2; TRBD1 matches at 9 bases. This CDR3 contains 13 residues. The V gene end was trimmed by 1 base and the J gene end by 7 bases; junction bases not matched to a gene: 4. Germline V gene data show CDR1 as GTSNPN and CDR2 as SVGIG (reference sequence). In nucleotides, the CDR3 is TGTGCCTGGAGTGGACAGGGGGAATCTGGCTACACCTTC. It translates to CAWSGQGESGYTF.

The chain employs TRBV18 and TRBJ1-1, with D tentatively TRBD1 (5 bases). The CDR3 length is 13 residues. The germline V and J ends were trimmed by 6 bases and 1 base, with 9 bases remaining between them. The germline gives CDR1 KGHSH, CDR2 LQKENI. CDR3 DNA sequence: TGTGCCAGCTCCGTCGACAGGAACACTGAAGCTTTCTTT. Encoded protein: CASSVDRNTEAFF.

CDR3 DNA sequence: TGTGCCAGCAGCTTAGCAGGGATGGACTACGAGCAGTACTTC. As protein: CASSLAGMDYEQYF. This chain connects TRBV7-9 to TRBJ2-7; D remains unclear. Per germline, CDR1 SEHNR and CDR2 FQNEAQ (reference sequence). Between the trimmed V and J ends, which lost 0 bases and 3 bases, there was a span of 9 bases. This CDR3 region has 14 residues.

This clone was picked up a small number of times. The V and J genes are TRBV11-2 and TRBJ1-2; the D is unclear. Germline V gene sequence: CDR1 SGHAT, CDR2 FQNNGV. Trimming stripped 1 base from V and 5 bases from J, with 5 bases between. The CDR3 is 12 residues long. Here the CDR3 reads CASSLADYGYTF. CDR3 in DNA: TGTGCCAGCAGCTTAGCAGATTATGGCTACACCTTC.

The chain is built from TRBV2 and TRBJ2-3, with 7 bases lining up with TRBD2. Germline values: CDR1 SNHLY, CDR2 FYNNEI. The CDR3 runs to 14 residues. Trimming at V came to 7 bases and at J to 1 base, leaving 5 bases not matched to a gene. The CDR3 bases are TGTGCCAGCACTATGGGGGGGGGCACAGATACGCAGTATTTT. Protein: CASTMGGGTDTQYF.

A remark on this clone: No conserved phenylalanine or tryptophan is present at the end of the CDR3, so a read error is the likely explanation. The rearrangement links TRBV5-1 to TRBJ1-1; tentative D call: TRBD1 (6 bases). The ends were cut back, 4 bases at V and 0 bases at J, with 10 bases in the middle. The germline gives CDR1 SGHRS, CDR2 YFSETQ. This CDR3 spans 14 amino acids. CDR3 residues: CASSPRGLNTEAFL. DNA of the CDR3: TGCGCCAGCAGCCCCAGGGGACTGAACACTGAAGCTTTCCTT.

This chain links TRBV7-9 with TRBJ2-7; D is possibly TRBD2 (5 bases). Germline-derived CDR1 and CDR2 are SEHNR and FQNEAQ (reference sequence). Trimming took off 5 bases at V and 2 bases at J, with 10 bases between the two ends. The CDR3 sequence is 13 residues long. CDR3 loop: CASSLDFAYEQYF. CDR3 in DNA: TGTGCCAGCAGCCTGGACTTCGCCTACGAGCAGTACTTC.

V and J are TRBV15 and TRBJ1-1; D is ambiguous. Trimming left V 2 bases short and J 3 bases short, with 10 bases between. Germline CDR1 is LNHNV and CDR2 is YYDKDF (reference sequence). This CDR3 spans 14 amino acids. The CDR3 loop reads CATSRRQADTEAFF. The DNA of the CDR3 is TGTGCCACCAGCAGACGGCAGGCCGACACTGAAGCTTTCTTT. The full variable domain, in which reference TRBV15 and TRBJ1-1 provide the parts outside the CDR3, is DAMVIQNPRYQVTQFGKPVTLSCSQTLNHNVMYWYQQKSSQAPKLLFHYYDKDFNNEADTPDNFQSRRPNTSFCFLDIRSPGLGDTAMYLCATSRRQADTEAFFGQGTRLTVV.

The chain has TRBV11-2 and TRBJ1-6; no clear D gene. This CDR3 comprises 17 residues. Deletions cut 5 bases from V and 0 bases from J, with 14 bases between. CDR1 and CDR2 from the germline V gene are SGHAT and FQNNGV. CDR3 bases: TGTGCCAGCAGCCAACGGCAGAGATTCTCCTATAATTCACCCCTCCACTTT. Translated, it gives CASSQRQRFSYNSPLHF.